The clone carrying this T cell receptor (beta chain) was recorded many times. The entry originates in a study of T cells in Graves' hyperthyroidism and ophthalmopathy. This CDR3 has 14 residues. J lost 4 bases, V lost 6 bases, and 2 bases had no gene match. Germline lookup yields CDR1 SGHDN and CDR2 FVKESK. The source material, RNA transcripts, was used to amplify TCR beta CDR3 regions. TCR CDR3 underwent first-round RT-PCR with the HTBI primer set. Each CDR3 protein gets one entry after TCRdb re-called the multiplex PCR reads with MiXCR. The sample lists 94,000 or so distinct CDR3 sequences, over 50% occurring once.

The TCR was taken from a woman aged 40-49 years with Graves' hyperthyroidism. This chain uses TRBV14 with TRBJ2-2; TRBD1 matches 10 bases. Sequenced sample: blood. CDR3 bases: TGTGCCAGCAGGAGGACAGGGGGCACCGGGGAGCTGTTTTTT. This translates into CASRRTGGTGELFF.